This T cell receptor beta chain was recovered during a study of blood T cell repertoires in COVID-19. Study as a whole: There were acute and convalescent COVID-19 samples, and they came from the United States, Italy and Spain. T cells, B-cell-depleted T cells, or PBMCs provided the cDNA or gDNA that served as material.

As originally analysed: How many nucleated cells were present was estimated from reference gene primer amplification. TCRdb's copy holds only in-frame clones and misses some; the assay was immunoSEQ multiplex PCR. Clonal size and the V and J genes are those of that table, whereas D and trimming came from the DNA. This table holds about 250,000 clones, about 86% found once. Trimming pared 3 bases from V and 4 bases from J, leaving 20 bases between. This CDR3 is built from 17 residues. The germline gives CDR1 SEHNR, CDR2 FQNEAQ (reference sequence). The TCR was taken from a man in his forties with active or convalescent COVID-19. The chain couples TRBV7-9 to TRBJ2-3; D perhaps matches TRBD1 (6 bases). The source material was peripheral blood. CDR3: CASSLGFRGLAPDTQYF. The CDR3 coding sequence is TGTGCCAGCAGCTTGGGGTTCAGGGGCTTGGCCCCAGATACGCAGTATTTT.